Listed here is a single T cell receptor (beta chain). This sample is part of a study of blood T cell repertoires in COVID-19. On the study more broadly: Nucleic acid was either cDNA or gDNA, and it came from T cells, B-cell-depleted T cells, or PBMCs.

V lost 2 bases to trimming and J lost 4 bases, with 8 bases between them. The CDR3 extends over 13 amino acids. The germline CDR1 and CDR2 sequences are SGHNT and YENEEA. Sequenced by immunoSEQ multiplex PCR; TCRdb stores in-frame clones only, minus some. The data contain some 150,000 clones, around 87% of them seen just once; the ten biggest clones take up 3% to 3.5%. V usage is TRBV11-3 and J usage is TRBJ1-2, with D possibly being TRBD1 (5 bases). What was sequenced was peripheral blood. The sequence derives from an older woman with active COVID-19. The CDR3 bases are TGTGCCAGCAGCTTAAGGGGAGGCTATGGCTACACCTTC. It specifies CASSLRGGYGYTF.